Below are 7 T cell receptor beta chains sequenced from a single sample in a study of tumor and adjacent non-tumor tissue in lung cancer. TCRbeta libraries were built with three rounds of nested PCR, modified from ARM-PCR. MiXCR, applied by TCRdb to the multiplex PCR reads, yields one record per CDR3 protein. The data hold roughly 44,000 distinct CDR3 sequences, with roughly two thirds observed a single time. This sample's RNA came from whole unsorted tissue. More than 3 cm separated this lung sample from the edge of the tumor. The sample comprised distant non-tumor lung tissue. The origin of the receptors is a woman aged 40-49 years with non-small cell lung cancer.

Comment on this clonotype: Just one base apart from a much larger clone, this may be a read error. The chain has TRBV5-4 and TRBJ2-3; TRBD2 is a possible D gene (6 bases). This CDR3 has 15 residues. Germline V gene sequence: CDR1 SGHNT, CDR2 YYREEE (reference sequence). CDR3 sequence: CVSSNGLGGGDTQYF. As DNA, the CDR3 is TGTGTCAGCAGCAACGGGTTGGGGGGAGGAGATACGCAGTATTTT.

Regarding this clonotype: A read error may explain this, as a much larger clone is one base away. Written as DNA, the CDR3 is TGTGCCAGCACCTTAGTTCCGGGACGGTCGGATACGCAGTATTTT. It specifies CASTLVPGRSDTQYF. This chain uses TRBV7-9 with TRBJ2-3; the D call may be TRBD1 or TRBD2 (5 bases each). Per the germline V gene, CDR1 is SEHNR and CDR2 is FQNEAQ (reference sequence). This CDR3 has 15 residues.

This clonotype was counted between two and nine times. A much larger clone sits a single nucleotide away, making a read error possible. The chain carries TRBV12-3 or TRBV12-4 and TRBJ1-3; D gene ambiguous. This CDR3 has 14 amino acids. The CDR3, as DNA: TGTGTCAGCACCATCGGGAACTCTGGAAACACCATATATTTT. It is translated as CVSTIGNSGNTIYF.

This clonotype was counted once. One end of the junction varies from germline; a read error may be responsible. The V and J genes are TRBV20-1 and TRBJ2-1, with 7 nucleotides matching TRBD2. This CDR3 region has 18 residues. Germline V gene sequence: CDR1 DFQATT, CDR2 SNEGSKA (reference sequence). The CDR3 DNA follows: TGCAGTGCTAGAGTCCCCCGGGGGGTCACTAGCCCGAGCAATGATCAGTTCTTC. It is translated as CSARVPRGVTSPSNDQFF.

Turning to this clonotype: The junction departs from germline at one end; a sequencing error may be responsible. The chain has TRBV12-3 or TRBV12-4 and TRBJ1-5; no clear D gene. The CDR3 spans 14 residues. CDR3 nucleotides: TGTGTCAGCAGTTTGAGGCAGGTAGACCAGCCCCAGCATTTT. Its translation: CVSSLRQVDQPQHF.

In regard to this clonotype: The germline gene is not matched at one end of the junction; a read error may be the cause. This chain links TRBV4-1 with TRBJ2-2; D is uncertain. Germline V lookup: CDR1 MGHRA, CDR2 YSYEKL. The CDR3 is 16 residues long. As DNA, the CDR3 is TGCGCCAGTAGCCAAGAATGGGTTACGGACACCGGGGAGCTGTTTTTT. This encodes CASSQEWVTDTGELFF.

To note about this clonotype: The junction shows a germline mismatch at one end, possibly a read error. This chain joins TRBV4-1 and TRBJ1-1, with 10 positions matching TRBD1. Germline CDR1 is MGHRA and CDR2 is YSYEKL. CDR3 length: 16 amino acids. CDR3 sequence (DNA): TGCGCCAGCAGCCATCAGGACAGGGGGATGAACATTGAAGCTTTCTTT. Protein: CASSHQDRGMNIEAFF.